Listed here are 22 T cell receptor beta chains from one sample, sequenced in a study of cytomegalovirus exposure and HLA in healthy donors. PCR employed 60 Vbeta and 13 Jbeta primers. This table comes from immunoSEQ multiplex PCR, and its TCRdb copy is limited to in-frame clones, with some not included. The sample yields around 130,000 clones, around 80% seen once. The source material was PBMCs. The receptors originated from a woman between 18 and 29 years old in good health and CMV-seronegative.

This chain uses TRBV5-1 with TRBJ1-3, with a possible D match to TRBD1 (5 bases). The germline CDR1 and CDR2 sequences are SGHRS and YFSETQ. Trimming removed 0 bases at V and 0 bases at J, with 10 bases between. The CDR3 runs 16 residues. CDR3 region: CASSLEGTPSGNTIYF. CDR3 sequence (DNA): TGCGCCAGCAGCTTGGAGGGGACTCCCTCTGGAAACACCATATATTTT.

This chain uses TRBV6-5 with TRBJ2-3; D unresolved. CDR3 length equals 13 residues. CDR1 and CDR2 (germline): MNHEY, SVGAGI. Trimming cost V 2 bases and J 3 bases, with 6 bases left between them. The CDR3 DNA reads TGTGCCAGCAGTTACCAGTTTACAGATACGCAGTATTTT. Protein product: CASSYQFTDTQYF.

CDR3: CASRPLATRDEQYF. CDR3 nucleotides: TGTGCCAGCAGACCACTAGCGACGAGGGACGAGCAGTACTTC. The chain is built from TRBV6-5 and TRBJ2-7, with 7 positions matching TRBD2. The V gene's germline CDR1 is MNHEY and CDR2 SVGAGI. There are 14 residues in the CDR3. Trimming at V came to 6 bases and at J to 5 bases, leaving 10 bases not matched to a gene.

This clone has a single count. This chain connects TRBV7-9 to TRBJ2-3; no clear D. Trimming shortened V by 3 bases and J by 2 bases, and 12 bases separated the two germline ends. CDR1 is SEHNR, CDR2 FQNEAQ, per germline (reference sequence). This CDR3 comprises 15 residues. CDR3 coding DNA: TGTGCCAGCAGCTTGGCCGTTCTTGACACAGATACGCAGTATTTT. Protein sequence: CASSLAVLDTDTQYF.

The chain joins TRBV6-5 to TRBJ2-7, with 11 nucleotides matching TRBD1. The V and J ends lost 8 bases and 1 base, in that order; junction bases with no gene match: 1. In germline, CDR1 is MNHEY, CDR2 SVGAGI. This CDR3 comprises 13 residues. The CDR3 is CASGDRGSYEQYF. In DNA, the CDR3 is TGTGCCAGCGGGGACAGGGGGTCCTACGAGCAGTACTTC.

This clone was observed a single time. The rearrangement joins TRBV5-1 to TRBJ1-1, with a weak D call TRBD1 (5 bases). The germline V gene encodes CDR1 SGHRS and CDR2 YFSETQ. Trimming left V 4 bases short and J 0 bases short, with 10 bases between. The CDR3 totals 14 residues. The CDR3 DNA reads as TGCGCCAGCAGCCCCGGGACTTTGAACACTGAAGCTTTCTTT. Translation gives CASSPGTLNTEAFF. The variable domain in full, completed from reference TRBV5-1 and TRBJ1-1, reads KAGVTQTPRYLIKTRGQQVTLSCSPISGHRSVSWYQQTPGQGLQFLFEYFSETQRNKGNFPGRFSGRQFSNSRSEMNVSTLELGDSALYLCASSPGTLNTEAFFGQGTRLTVV.

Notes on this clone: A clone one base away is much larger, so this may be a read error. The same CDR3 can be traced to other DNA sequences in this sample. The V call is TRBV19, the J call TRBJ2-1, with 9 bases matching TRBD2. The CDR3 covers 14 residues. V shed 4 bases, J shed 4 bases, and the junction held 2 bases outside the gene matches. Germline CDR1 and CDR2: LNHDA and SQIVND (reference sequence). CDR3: CASSRLAEYNEQFF. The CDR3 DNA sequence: TGTGCCAGTAGTAGACTAGCGGAGTACAATGAGCAGTTCTTC.

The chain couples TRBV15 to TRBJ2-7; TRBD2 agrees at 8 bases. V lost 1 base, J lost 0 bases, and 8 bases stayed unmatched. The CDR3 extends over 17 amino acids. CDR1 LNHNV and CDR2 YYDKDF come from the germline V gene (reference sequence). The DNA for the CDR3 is TGTGCCACCAGCAGAGGATGGGGGACTAGGGACTCCTACGAGCAGTACTTC. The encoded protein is CATSRGWGTRDSYEQYF.

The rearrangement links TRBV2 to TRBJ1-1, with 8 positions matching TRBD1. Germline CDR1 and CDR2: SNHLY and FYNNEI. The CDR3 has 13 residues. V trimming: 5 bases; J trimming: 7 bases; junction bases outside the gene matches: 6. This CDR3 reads CASSPRTGNEAFF. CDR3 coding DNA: TGTGCCAGCAGTCCCCGGACAGGGAATGAAGCTTTCTTT.

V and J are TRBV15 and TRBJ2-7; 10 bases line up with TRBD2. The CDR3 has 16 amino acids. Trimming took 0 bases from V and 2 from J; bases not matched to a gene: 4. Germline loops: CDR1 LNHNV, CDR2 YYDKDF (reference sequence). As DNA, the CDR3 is TGTGCCACCAGCAGAGACTCGAGCGGGAGGGCCTACGAGCAGTACTTC. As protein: CATSRDSSGRAYEQYF. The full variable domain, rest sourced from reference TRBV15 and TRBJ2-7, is DAMVIQNPRYQVTQFGKPVTLSCSQTLNHNVMYWYQQKSSQAPKLLFHYYDKDFNNEADTPDNFQSRRPNTSFCFLDIRSPGLGDTAMYLCATSRDSSGRAYEQYFGPGTRLTVT.

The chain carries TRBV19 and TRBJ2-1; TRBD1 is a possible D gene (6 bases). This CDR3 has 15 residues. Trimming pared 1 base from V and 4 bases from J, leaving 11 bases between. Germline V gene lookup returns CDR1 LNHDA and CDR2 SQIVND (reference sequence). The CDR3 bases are TGTGCCAGTAGTATAGGACCAGGGGAGTACAATGAGCAGTTCTTC. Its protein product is CASSIGPGEYNEQFF.

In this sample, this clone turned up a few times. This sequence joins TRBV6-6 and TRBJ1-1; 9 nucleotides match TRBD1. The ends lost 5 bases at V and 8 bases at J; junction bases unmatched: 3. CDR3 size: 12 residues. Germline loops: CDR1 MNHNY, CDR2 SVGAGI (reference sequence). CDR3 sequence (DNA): TGTGCCAGCAGTCTGGACAGGGGAGAAGCTTTCTTT. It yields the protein CASSLDRGEAFF.

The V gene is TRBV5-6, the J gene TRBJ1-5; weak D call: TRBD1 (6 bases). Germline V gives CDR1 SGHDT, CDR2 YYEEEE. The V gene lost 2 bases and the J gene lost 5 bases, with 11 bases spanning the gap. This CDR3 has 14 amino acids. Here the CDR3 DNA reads TGTGCCAGCAGCTTAAGGGCAGGGGATCAGCCCCAGCATTTT. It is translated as CASSLRAGDQPQHF.

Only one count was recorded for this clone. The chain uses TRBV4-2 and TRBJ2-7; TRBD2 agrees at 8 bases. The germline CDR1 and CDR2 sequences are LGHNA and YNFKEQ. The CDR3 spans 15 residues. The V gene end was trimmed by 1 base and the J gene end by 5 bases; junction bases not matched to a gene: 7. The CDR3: CASSQGTSSSNEQYF. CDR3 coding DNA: TGTGCCAGCAGCCAAGGGACTAGCAGTAGCAACGAGCAGTACTTC.

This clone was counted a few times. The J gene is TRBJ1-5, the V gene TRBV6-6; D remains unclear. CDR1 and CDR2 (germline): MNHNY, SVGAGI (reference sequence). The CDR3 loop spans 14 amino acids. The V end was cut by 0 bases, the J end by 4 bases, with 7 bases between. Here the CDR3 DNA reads TGTGCCAGCAGTTACTCGGCGGGTAATCAGCCCCAGCATTTT. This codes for CASSYSAGNQPQHF.

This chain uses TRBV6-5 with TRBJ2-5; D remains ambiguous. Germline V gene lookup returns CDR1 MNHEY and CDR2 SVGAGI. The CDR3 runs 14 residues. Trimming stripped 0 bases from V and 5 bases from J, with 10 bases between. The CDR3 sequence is CASSYSISRETQYF. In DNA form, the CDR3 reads TGTGCCAGCAGTTACTCGATTAGCCGGGAGACCCAGTACTTC.

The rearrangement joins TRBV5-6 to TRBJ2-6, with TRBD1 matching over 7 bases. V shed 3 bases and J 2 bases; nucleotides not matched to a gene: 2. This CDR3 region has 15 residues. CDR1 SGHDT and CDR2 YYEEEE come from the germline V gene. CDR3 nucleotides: TGTGCCAGCAGCTCACAGGGGACTGGGGCCAACGTCCTGACTTTC. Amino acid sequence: CASSSQGTGANVLTF. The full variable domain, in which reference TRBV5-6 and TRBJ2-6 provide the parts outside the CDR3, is DAGVTQSPTHLIKTRGQQVTLRCSPKSGHDTVSWYQQALGQGPQFIFQYYEEEERQRGNFPDRFSGHQFPNYSSELNVNALLLGDSALYLCASSSQGTGANVLTFGAGSRLTVL.

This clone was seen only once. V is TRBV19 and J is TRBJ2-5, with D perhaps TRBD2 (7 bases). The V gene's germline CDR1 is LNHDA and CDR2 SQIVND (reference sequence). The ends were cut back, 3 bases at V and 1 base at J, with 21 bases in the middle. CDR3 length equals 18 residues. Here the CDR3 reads CASSMRGRAERSQETQYF. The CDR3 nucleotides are TGTGCCAGTAGTATGAGGGGGAGGGCCGAAAGATCCCAAGAGACCCAGTACTTC.

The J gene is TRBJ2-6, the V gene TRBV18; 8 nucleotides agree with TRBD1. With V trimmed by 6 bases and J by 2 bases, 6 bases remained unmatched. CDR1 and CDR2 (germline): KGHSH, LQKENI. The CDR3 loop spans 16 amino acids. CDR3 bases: TGTGCCAGCTCTCAAAGGGGACAGGCTGGGGCCAACGTCCTGACTTTC. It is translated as CASSQRGQAGANVLTF.

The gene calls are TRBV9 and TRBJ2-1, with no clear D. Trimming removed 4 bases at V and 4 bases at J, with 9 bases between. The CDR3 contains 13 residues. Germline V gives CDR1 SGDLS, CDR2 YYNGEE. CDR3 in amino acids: CASSPLLYNEQFF. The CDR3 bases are TGTGCCAGCAGCCCCTTATTGTACAATGAGCAGTTCTTC. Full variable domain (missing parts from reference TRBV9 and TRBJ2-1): DSGVTQTPKHLITATGQRVTLRCSPRSGDLSVYWYQQSLDQGLQFLIQYYNGEERAKGNILERFSAQQFPDLHSELNLSSLELGDSALYFCASSPLLYNEQFFGPGTRLTVL.

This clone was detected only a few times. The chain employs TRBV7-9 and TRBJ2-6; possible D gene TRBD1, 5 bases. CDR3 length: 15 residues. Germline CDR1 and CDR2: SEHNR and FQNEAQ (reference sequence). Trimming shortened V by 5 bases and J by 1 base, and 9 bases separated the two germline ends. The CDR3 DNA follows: TGTGCCAGCAGCCTGCGACAGTCTGGGGCCAACGTCCTGACTTTC. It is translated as CASSLRQSGANVLTF.

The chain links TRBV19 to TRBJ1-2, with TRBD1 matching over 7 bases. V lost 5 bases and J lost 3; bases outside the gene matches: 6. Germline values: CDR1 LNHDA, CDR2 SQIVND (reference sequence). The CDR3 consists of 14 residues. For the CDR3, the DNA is TGTGCCAGTAGTCCCCGGACAGGAGACTATGGCTACACCTTC. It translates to CASSPRTGDYGYTF.